The 8 T cell receptor beta chains reported below all come from one sample, sequenced in a study of blood T cell repertoires in COVID-19. Some clones are missing from TCRdb's copy, which holds only in-frame ones; the method was immunoSEQ multiplex PCR. The sample records a few hundred thousand clones, approximately 89% being singletons. Sequencing input: PBMCs or T cells enriched from blood (not recorded which). The receptors here all came from a woman in her forties or fifties who had been exposed to COVID-19.

The rearrangement uses TRBV11-2 and TRBJ2-3, with a tentative D call TRBD2 (5 bases). V was shortened by 5 bases and J by 8 bases, with 17 bases between the two germline ends. From germline, CDR1 is SGHAT and CDR2 FQNNGV. The CDR3 contains 14 residues. CDR3 protein: CASSRSASQLTQYF. CDR3 in DNA: TGTGCCAGCAGCCGTTCCGCTAGCCAACTTACGCAGTATTTT. Full variable domain (remainder filled in from reference TRBV11-2 and TRBJ2-3): EAGVAQSPRYKIIEKRQSVAFWCNPISGHATLYWYQQILGQGPKLLIQFQNNGVVDDSQLPKDRFSAERLKGVDSTLKIQPAKLEDSAVYLCASSRSASQLTQYFGPGTRLTVL.

The chain combines TRBV18 with TRBJ2-5, with TRBD1 matching over 7 bases. The CDR3 runs 15 residues. The V gene end was trimmed by 3 bases and the J gene end by 3 bases; junction bases not matched to a gene: 7. Germline CDR1 reads KGHSH; CDR2 reads LQKENI. DNA for the CDR3: TGTGCCAGCTCACCTATGGGGACAGCGAAAGAGACCCAGTACTTC. This sequence encodes CASSPMGTAKETQYF. Variable domain in full (rest from reference TRBV18 and TRBJ2-5): NAGVMQNPRHLVRRRGQEARLRCSPMKGHSHVYWYRQLPEEGLKFMVYLQKENIIDESGMPKERFSAEFPKEGPSILRIQQVVRGDSAAYFCASSPMGTAKETQYFGPGTRLLVL.

This clone was detected once. This rearrangement joins TRBV7-9 to TRBJ1-1; the D gene is possibly TRBD1 (5 bases). Germline V CDR1 and CDR2: SEHNR, FQNEAQ (reference sequence). The CDR3 extends over 14 amino acids. Trimming removed 6 bases at V and 1 base at J, with 12 bases between. CDR3 region: CASREGLTNTEAFF. CDR3 sequence (DNA): TGTGCCAGCAGGGAGGGGCTGACGAACACTGAAGCTTTCTTT.

This sequence joins TRBV24-1 and TRBJ1-1; 9 bases line up with TRBD1. The CDR3 spans 15 residues. Germline loops: CDR1 KGHDR, CDR2 SFDVKD. With 4 bases clipped from V and 3 bases from J, the junction kept 5 bases outside the gene matches. The CDR3 coding sequence is TGTGCCACCAGTGAAACAGGGGGCTCCGACACTGAAGCTTTCTTT. Its protein is CATSETGGSDTEAFF.

The chain carries TRBV7-8 and TRBJ1-2; D call uncertain. In germline, CDR1 is SGHVS, CDR2 FQNEAQ. The CDR3 runs to 13 residues. The V and J ends lost 2 bases and 4 bases respectively, with 8 bases between them. CDR3 amino acids: CASSLSGSYGYTF. The CDR3 nucleotides are TGTGCCAGCAGCTTAAGCGGGAGCTATGGCTACACCTTC.

The chain recombines TRBV18 with TRBJ1-4; D is ambiguous. The V gene lost 2 bases and the J gene lost 8 bases, with 12 bases spanning the gap. The CDR3 extends over 14 amino acids. Germline CDR1 KGHSH, CDR2 LQKENI. The CDR3 here is CASSPGGGSEKLFF. CDR3 DNA: TGTGCCAGCTCACCAGGAGGTGGTTCGGAAAAACTGTTTTTT.

The V call is TRBV20-1, the J call TRBJ2-1; no clear D. The V and J ends lost 0 bases and 7 bases respectively, with 4 bases between them. There are 11 residues in the CDR3. Germline values: CDR1 DFQATT, CDR2 SNEGSKA (reference sequence). The CDR3 is CSARDTNEQFF. CDR3 DNA sequence: TGCAGTGCTAGAGATACTAATGAGCAGTTCTTC.

The genes are TRBV28 and TRBJ1-3; 10 bases are a match to TRBD1. Germline assignment: CDR1 MDHEN and CDR2 SYDVKM. The CDR3 has 15 amino acids. Losses at the gene ends were 4 bases for V and 3 bases for J; bases not matched to a gene: 3. The CDR3 sequence is CASSSGQGVGNTIYF. The DNA of the CDR3 is TGTGCCAGCAGTTCCGGACAGGGGGTTGGAAACACCATATATTTT.